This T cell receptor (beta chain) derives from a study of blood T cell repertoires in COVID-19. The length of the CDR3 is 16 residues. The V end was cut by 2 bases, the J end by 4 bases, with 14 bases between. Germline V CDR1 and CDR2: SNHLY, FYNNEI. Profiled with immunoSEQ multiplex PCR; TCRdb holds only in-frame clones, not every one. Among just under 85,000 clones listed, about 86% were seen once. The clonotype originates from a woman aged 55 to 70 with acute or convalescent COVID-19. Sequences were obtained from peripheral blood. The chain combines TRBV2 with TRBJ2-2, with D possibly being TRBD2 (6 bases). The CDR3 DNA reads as TGTGCCAGCAGTGAACCCCGGGGACTGGGCACCGGGGAGCTGTTTTTT. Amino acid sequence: CASSEPRGLGTGELFF.